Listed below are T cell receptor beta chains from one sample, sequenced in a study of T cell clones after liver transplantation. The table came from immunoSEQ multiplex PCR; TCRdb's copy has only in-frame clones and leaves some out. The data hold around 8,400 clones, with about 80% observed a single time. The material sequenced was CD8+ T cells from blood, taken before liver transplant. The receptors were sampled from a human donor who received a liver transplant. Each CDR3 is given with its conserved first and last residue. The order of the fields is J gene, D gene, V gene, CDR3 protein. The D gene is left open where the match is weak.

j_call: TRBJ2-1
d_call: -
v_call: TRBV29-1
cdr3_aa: CSVDPRYNEQFF

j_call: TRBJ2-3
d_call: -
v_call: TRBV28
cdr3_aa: CASSKLAVPPTDTQYF

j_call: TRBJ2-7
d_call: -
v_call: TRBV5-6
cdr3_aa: CASSLDQGMYEQYF

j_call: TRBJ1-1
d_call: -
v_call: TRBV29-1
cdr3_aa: CSGTEGTTEAFF

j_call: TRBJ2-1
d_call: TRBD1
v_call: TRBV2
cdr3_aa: CASMGTGGNSYNEQFF

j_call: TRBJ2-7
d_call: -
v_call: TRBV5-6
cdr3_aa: CVSRGSNYEQYF

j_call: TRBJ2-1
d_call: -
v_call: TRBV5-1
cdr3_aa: CASLDSPNEQFF

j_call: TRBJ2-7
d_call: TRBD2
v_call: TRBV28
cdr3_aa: CASSFPAGGDDEQYF

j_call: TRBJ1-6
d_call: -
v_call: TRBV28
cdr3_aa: CAINELGLNSPLHF

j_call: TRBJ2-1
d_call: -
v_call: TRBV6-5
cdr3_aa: CASSSPRAGARNEQFF

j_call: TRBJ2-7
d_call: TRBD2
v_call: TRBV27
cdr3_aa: CASSLSGGYEQYF

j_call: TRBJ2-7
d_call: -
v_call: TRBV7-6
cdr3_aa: CASSLTGYEQYF

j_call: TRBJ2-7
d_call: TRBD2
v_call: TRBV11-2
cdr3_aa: CASSLGTSGGPSYEQYF

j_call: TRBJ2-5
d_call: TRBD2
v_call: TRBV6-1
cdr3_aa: CASSATSGGLETQYF

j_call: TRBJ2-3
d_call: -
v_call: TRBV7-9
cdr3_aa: CASSQGPSTDTQYF

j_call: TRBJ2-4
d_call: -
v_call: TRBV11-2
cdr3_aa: CASSLDGGNLAKNIQYF

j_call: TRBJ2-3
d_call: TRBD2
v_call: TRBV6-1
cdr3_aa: CASNLAAGDTQYF

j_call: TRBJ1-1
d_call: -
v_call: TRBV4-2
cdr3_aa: CASSQAIFNTRGATEAFF

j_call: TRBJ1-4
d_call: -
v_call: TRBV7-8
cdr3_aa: CASSSLQTGTNEKLFF

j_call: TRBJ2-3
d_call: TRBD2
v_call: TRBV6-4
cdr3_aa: CASSDSGSTSGGADTQYF

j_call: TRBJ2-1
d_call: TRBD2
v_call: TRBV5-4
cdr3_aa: CASSSTSGGDNEQFF

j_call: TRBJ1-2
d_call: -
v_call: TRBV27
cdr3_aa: CASSPAGGGYGYTF

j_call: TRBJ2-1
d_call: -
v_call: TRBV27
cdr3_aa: CASSLPGGDSTNEQFF

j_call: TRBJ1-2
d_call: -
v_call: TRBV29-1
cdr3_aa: CSVAGSLGPPNYGYTF

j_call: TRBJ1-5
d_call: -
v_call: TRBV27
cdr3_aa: CASSLSGGAQHF

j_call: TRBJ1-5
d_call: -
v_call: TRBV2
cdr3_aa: CASKQDNQPQHF

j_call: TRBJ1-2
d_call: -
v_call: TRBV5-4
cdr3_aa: CASSHPGGRGDGYTF

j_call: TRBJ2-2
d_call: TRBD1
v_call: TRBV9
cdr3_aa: CASSVAKTGGAGELFF

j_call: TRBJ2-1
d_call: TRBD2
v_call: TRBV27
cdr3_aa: CASRSGTSGGARNEQFF

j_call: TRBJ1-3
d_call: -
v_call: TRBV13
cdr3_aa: CASSLVGENTIYF

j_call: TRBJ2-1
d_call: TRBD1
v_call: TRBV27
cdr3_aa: CASRGGQGWYNEQFF

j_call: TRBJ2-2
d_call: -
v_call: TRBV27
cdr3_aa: CASRILPGAGELFF

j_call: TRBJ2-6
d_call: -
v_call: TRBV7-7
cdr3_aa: CASSPIVGVGANVLTF

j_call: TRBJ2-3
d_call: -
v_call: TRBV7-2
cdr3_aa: CASSLLAVSTDTQYF

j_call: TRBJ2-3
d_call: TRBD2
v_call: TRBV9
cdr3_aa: CASSAGGGPDTQYF

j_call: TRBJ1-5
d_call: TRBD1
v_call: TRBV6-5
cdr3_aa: CASSFSGTGMEQPQHF

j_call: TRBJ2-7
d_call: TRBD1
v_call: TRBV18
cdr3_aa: CASSSGDRGLMEQYF

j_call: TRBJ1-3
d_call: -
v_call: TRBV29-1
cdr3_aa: CSVLGQLSGNTIYF

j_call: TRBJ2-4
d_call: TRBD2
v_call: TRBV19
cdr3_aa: CASSGEGQAIQYF

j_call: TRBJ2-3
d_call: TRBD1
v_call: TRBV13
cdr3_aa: CASSLAGTGRNDTQYF

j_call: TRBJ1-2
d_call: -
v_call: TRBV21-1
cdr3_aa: CASSKFFGVEDGYTF

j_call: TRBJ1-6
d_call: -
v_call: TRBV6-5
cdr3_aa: CASSGLGPLHF

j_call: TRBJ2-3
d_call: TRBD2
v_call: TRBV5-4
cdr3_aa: CASSFDLLAGGLTDTQYF

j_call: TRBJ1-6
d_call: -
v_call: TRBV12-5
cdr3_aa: CASGFPRGSPLHF

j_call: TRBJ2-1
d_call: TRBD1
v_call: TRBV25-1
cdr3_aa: CASSVLGTGSLNEQFF

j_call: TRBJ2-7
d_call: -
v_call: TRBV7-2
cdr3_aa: CATWGTSYEQYF

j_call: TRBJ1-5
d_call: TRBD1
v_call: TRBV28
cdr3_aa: CASSYPLTGGNQPQHF

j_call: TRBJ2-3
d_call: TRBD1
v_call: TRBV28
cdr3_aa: CASSLFGTGTDTQYF

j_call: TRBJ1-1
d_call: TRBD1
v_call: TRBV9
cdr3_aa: CASSVEGQGGVNTEAFF

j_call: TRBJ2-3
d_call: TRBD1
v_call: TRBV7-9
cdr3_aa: CASSTGTDTDTQYF

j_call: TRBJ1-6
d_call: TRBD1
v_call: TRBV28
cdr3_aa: CASTRDRALSSPLHF

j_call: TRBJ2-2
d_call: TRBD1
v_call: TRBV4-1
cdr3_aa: CASSQDLRGRPGELFF

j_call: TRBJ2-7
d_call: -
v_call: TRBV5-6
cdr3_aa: CASSSGSYEQYF

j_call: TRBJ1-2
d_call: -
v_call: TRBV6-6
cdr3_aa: CASKGAIWSGYTF

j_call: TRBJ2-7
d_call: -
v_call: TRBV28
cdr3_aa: CASSLSPGVGSPLGFF